The present T cell receptor (beta chain) was sequenced within a study of OX40 agonist ivuxolimab in advanced cancers. Broader study findings: With doses of 0.1 to 3.0 mg/kg, CD4+ and CD8+ blood T cells had undergone clonal expansion by week 6.

Regarding this clone: Its matching antigen is unknown.

The table came from immunoSEQ multiplex PCR; TCRdb's copy has only in-frame clones and leaves some out. The repertoire includes approximately 41,000 clones, about 89% of them detected once, and about 0.6% sits in the top ten. CDR3 length: 15 amino acids. Losses at the gene ends were 4 bases for V and 8 bases for J; bases not matched to a gene: 11. Germline V gene sequence: CDR1 SGHRS, CDR2 YFSETQ. Material: CD4+ or CD8+ T cells sorted from blood, obtained in a trial of the OX40 agonist ivuxolimab. The clonotype comes from an adult with an advanced solid tumor such as melanoma, head and neck, liver or kidney cancer. The chain recombines TRBV5-1 with TRBJ2-3, with 9 bases that match TRBD1. The CDR3 DNA sequence: TGCGCCAGCAGCCTTCCACCCGGACAGGGGCGTACGCAGTATTTT. It encodes CASSLPPGQGRTQYF.